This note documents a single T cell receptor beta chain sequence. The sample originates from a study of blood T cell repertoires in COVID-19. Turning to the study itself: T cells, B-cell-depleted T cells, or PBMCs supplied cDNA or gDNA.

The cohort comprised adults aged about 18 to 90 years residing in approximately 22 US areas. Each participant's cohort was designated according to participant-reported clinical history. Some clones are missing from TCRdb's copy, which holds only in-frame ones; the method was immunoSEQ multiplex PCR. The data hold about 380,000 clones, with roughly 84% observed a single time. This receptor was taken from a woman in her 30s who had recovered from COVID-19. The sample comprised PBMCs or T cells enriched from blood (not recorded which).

The CDR3 loop reads CASSFYSGRANTGELFF. The DNA of the CDR3 is TGTGCCAGCAGCTTCTACAGCGGGAGGGCGAACACCGGGGAGCTGTTTTTT. The chain carries TRBV7-2 and TRBJ2-2; 10 nucleotides agree with TRBD2. The CDR3 runs to 17 residues. Germline CDR1 SGHTA, CDR2 FQGNSA. V dropped 3 bases and J dropped 0; count of bases not matched to a gene: 4. Using reference TRBV7-2 and TRBJ2-2 for the parts outside the CDR3, the full variable domain is GAGVSQSPSNKVTEKGKDVELRCDPISGHTALYWYRQSLGQGLEFLIYFQGNSAPDKSGLPSDRFSAERTGGSVSTLTIQRTQQEDSAVYLCASSFYSGRANTGELFFGEGSRLTVL.